This T cell receptor (beta chain) was documented in a study of shared clonotypes between healthy human individuals. Original methodology: ImmunoSEQ output held junction-only sequences without quality scores, so filtering differed. Assay: immunoSEQ multiplex PCR; the TCRdb copy retains only in-frame clones and omits some. The DNA was the basis for D and trimming; V, J and clone size are from that table. Altogether some 1.1 million clones are present, 60% to 85% being singletons, with the ten largest covering 0.89%. Trimming left V 5 bases short and J 6 bases short, with 20 bases between. Germline CDR1 SGHVS, CDR2 FNYEAQ. The CDR3 covers 15 residues.

Sequenced sample: memory CD4+ T cells from PBMCs. Subset defined: CD45RA-negative fraction. This TCR was recovered from a young man in good health. Some clones in this sample may be carry-over from other donors' samples. The rearrangement links TRBV7-6 to TRBJ2-7, with D perhaps matching TRBD1 or TRBD2 (6 bases each). CDR3 sequence: CASSPGQTHGSEQYF. DNA of the CDR3: TGTGCCAGCAGCCCTGGACAGACCCACGGGAGCGAGCAGTACTTC.